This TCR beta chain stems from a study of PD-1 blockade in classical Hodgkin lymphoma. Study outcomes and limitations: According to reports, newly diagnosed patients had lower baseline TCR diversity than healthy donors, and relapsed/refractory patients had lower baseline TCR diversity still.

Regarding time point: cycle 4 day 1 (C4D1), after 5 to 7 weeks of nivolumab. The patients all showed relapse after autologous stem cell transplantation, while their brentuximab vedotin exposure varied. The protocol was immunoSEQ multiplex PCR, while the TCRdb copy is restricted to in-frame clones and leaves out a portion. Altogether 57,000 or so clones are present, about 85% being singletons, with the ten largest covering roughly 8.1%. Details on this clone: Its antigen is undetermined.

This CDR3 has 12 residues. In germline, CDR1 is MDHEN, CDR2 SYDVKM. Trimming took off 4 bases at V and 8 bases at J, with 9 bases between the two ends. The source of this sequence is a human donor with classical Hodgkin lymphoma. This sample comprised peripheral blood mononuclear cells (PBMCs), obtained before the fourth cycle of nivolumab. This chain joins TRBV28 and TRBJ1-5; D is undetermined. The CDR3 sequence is CASSSSDKPQHF. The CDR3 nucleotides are TGTGCCAGCAGTTCTTCCGACAAGCCCCAGCATTTT.